These 12 T cell receptor beta chains were sequenced from one sample in a study of cytomegalovirus exposure and HLA in healthy donors. PCR used 60 Vbeta primers and 13 Jbeta primers. Only in-frame clones appear in the TCRdb table, and some are missing; sequencing was by immunoSEQ multiplex PCR. The sample lists about 59,000 clones; roughly 80% were seen once. Sequenced material: PBMCs. The receptors shown here come from a human donor in good health.

The sample holds a few counts of this clone. This chain connects TRBV4-3 to TRBJ2-3; TRBD1 matches 8 bases. The length of the CDR3 is 15 residues. V gave up 5 bases and J gave up 6 bases; unmatched junction bases: 10. CDR1 and CDR2 from the germline V gene are LGHNA and YSLEER. The CDR3 protein is CASSKGQGPWDTQYF. The CDR3 bases are TGCGCCAGCAGCAAAGGACAGGGTCCCTGGGATACGCAGTATTTT.

This clone was seen only once. V and J are TRBV27 and TRBJ2-1; TRBD2 matches at 12 bases. The CDR3 has 18 residues. The J segment lost 4 bases and the V segment lost 5 bases, leaving 12 bases of the junction unmatched. CDR1 is MNHEY and CDR2 is SMNVEV in the germline V gene (reference sequence). The CDR3, as DNA: TGTGCCAGCAGTCGAGACAGGTCCGGACTAGCGGGATACAATGAGCAGTTCTTC. It is translated as CASSRDRSGLAGYNEQFF.

The J gene is TRBJ2-7, the V gene TRBV5-5, with D possibly being TRBD1 (5 bases). The CDR3 runs to 15 residues. Deletions cut 3 bases from V and 0 bases from J, with 13 bases between. The germline V gene encodes CDR1 SGHKS and CDR2 YYEKEE (reference sequence). The CDR3 here is CASSYNRKSSYEQYF. CDR3 coding DNA: TGTGCCAGCAGCTATAACAGGAAAAGCTCCTACGAGCAGTACTTC.

This chain joins TRBV5-1 and TRBJ2-7; D perhaps matches TRBD2 (6 bases). Germline V gives CDR1 SGHRS, CDR2 YFSETQ. The ends were cut back, 3 bases at V and 4 bases at J, with 11 bases in the middle. The CDR3 runs 13 residues. CDR3 protein: CASSSAGRYEQYF. For the CDR3, the DNA is TGCGCCAGCAGCTCGGCAGGGAGGTACGAGCAGTACTTC.

The V and J genes are TRBV27 and TRBJ2-5; TRBD2 matches at 11 bases. The J call could be wrong; TRBJ2-7 is a better fit for the DNA end. Germline V gene lookup returns CDR1 MNHEY and CDR2 SMNVEV (reference sequence). The CDR3 is 16 amino acids. This chain's CDR3 is CASSVTSGRISYEQYF. The CDR3 DNA reads as TGTGCCAGCAGTGTAACTAGCGGGAGAATATCCTACGAGCAGTACTTC.

This clone was detected only a few times. The chain is built from TRBV4-3 and TRBJ2-7; 10 nucleotides align to TRBD1. J gave up 5 bases and V 4 bases, and 8 bases lay outside the gene matches. Germline CDR1 is LGHNA and CDR2 is YSLEER. This CDR3 spans 15 amino acids. Here the CDR3 reads CASSRAGTGDDEQYF. The CDR3, as DNA: TGCGCCAGCAGCCGAGCCGGGACAGGGGACGACGAGCAGTACTTC.

V is TRBV6-4 and J is TRBJ2-1, with D perhaps TRBD1 (5 bases). Trimming shortened V by 3 bases and J by 5 bases, and 8 bases separated the two germline ends. The germline gives CDR1 MRHNA, CDR2 SNTAGT. This CDR3 is built from 13 residues. CDR3 sequence: CASSEGANNEQFF. CDR3 nucleotides: TGTGCCAGCAGTGAAGGGGCAAACAATGAGCAGTTCTTC.

V and J are TRBV7-2 and TRBJ2-5; 9 nucleotides align to TRBD2. The germline V gene encodes CDR1 SGHTA and CDR2 FQGNSA. Trimming cost V 3 bases and J 5 bases; bases outside gene matches: 7. This CDR3 contains 15 residues. DNA of the CDR3: TGTGCCAGCAGCTTTTCTAGCGGGAATAGGGAGACCCAGTACTTC. It yields the protein CASSFSSGNRETQYF.

This chain uses TRBV5-1 with TRBJ2-1; TRBD1 matches at 11 bases. This CDR3 comprises 17 residues. CDR1 and CDR2 (germline): SGHRS, YFSETQ. With V trimmed by 4 bases and J by 3 bases, 9 bases remained unmatched. CDR3 residues: CASSNRRTGGGYNEQFF. CDR3 coding DNA: TGCGCCAGCAGCAACCGTAGGACAGGGGGCGGCTACAATGAGCAGTTCTTC.

The V call is TRBV7-8, the J call TRBJ2-2, with TRBD2 as a possible D gene (6 bases). The germline V and J ends were trimmed by 7 bases and 1 base, with 16 bases remaining between them. The CDR3 covers 16 residues. Germline V CDR1 and CDR2: SGHVS, FQNEAQ. CDR3 region: CASNQGREQNTGELFF. The DNA for the CDR3 is TGTGCCAGCAACCAAGGACGGGAGCAGAACACCGGGGAGCTGTTTTTT.

This chain joins TRBV7-2 and TRBJ2-2; D unclear. V lost 7 bases, J lost 7 bases, and 13 bases lay in between. CDR3 size: 13 residues. Germline V gives CDR1 SGHTA, CDR2 FQGNSA. The CDR3 protein is CASTRTIGGELFF. For the CDR3, the DNA is TGTGCCAGCACCCGCACTATCGGCGGGGAGCTGTTTTTT.

This chain uses TRBV4-1 with TRBJ2-5; 7 positions agree with TRBD1. This CDR3 contains 15 residues. From germline, CDR1 is MGHRA and CDR2 YSYEKL. V was pared by 4 bases and J by 5 bases, with 10 bases of the junction left unmatched. The CDR3 sequence is CASSRRDSSGETQYF. The CDR3 DNA is TGCGCCAGCAGCCGAAGGGACAGTTCGGGGGAGACCCAGTACTTC.